The rows below give T cell receptor beta chains drawn from one sample of a study of cytomegalovirus exposure and HLA in healthy donors. Assay used: immunoSEQ multiplex PCR; TCRdb lists only in-frame clones, some missing. Of 90,000 to 120,000 clones detected, roughly 88% appear once; the ten largest clones hold 0.9% to 1.5%. Sequencing was done on a sample of PBMCs. The receptor source for this set is a woman aged 18 to 35 in good health and CMV-seronegative. Both conserved end residues are part of each CDR3. The D gene is left open where the match is weak. Clone sizes are given selectively: once, few, many, or a class where the clone is expanded.

J | length | V | D | size | DNA | CDR3
TRBJ1-1 | 15 | TRBV6-1 | - | once | TGTGCCAGCAGCCCCAGTTCGGCGGTCAACACTGAAGCTTTCTTT | CASSPSSAVNTEAFF
TRBJ1-5 | 14 | TRBV6-1 | TRBD1 | - | TGTGCCAGCAGTGGGACAGGCGGTCATCAGCCCCAGCATTTT | CASSGTGGHQPQHF
TRBJ1-3 | 15 | TRBV6-5 | - | - | TGTGCCAGCAGTTACGGGGCAGAAGCTGGAAACACCATATATTTT | CASSYGAEAGNTIYF
TRBJ2-3 | 15 | TRBV19 | TRBD2 | - | TGTGCCAGTAGTATAATAGCGGGGCACACAGATACGCAGTATTTT | CASSIIAGHTDTQYF
TRBJ2-7 | 15 | TRBV19 | TRBD1 | - | TGTGCCAGTAGCAGGGACAGGGGGTCTCTCTACGAGCAGTACTTC | CASSRDRGSLYEQYF
TRBJ2-6 | 15 | TRBV6-1 | - | medium-sized | TGTGCCAGCAGGTCACAGGGCTCTGGGGCCAACGTCCTGACTTTC | CASRSQGSGANVLTF
TRBJ2-7 | 13 | TRBV13 | TRBD1 | - | TGTGCCAGCACGCAGGACAGGGGCTACGAGCAGTACTTC | CASTQDRGYEQYF
TRBJ2-7 | 14 | TRBV4-1 | TRBD1 | - | TGCGCCAGCAGCCAAGATGACAGGGGGAGGGAGCAGTACTTC | CASSQDDRGREQYF
TRBJ2-1 | 16 | TRBV28 | - | - | TGTGCCAGCAGCTCCTATCTAGAGTTTGGATACAATGAGCAGTTCTTC | CASSSYLEFGYNEQFF
TRBJ2-1 | 14 | TRBV5-1 | TRBD2 | - | TGCGCCAGCAGCCCGGGACTAGCGGGGGGCGAGCAGTTCTTC | CASSPGLAGGEQFF
TRBJ2-1 | 14 | TRBV4-2 | - | - | TGTGCCAGCAGCCAAGATCCCCCGATCGGTGAGCAGTTCTTC | CASSQDPPIGEQFF
TRBJ2-2 | 14 | TRBV9 | - | - | TGTGCCAGCAGCCTCAGGGCGGACACCGGGGAGCTGTTTTTT | CASSLRADTGELFF
TRBJ1-5 | 14 | TRBV6-1 | - | - | TGTGCCAGCAGCGGTCGGGGAGGGGAAGGGCCCCAGCATTTT | CASSGRGGEGPQHF
TRBJ2-1 | 15 | TRBV7-9 | TRBD2 | - | TGTGCCAGCAGCCTAAGGGGAGGGGCGGGCGATGAGCAGTTCTTC | CASSLRGGAGDEQFF
TRBJ2-3 | 16 | TRBV5-4 | TRBD1 | few | TGTGCCAGCAGCTTTCCCCGGACAGGGTTAAGGAATACGCAGTATTTT | CASSFPRTGLRNTQYF
TRBJ1-3 | 15 | TRBV18 | - | - | TGTGCCAGCTCACCCTATATCCGACAGCCCCACACCATATATTTT | CASSPYIRQPHTIYF
TRBJ2-7 | 16 | TRBV4-1 | TRBD1 | - | TGCGCCAGCAGCCAAGGTCGGACAGGGGGCTTCTACGAGCAGTACTTC | CASSQGRTGGFYEQYF